Listed here is a single TCR beta chain. This clone came up once. Its cognate antigen has yet to be identified. No much larger clone exists at a distance of one base, and base qualities are not known. TCRbeta CDR3 sequencing was performed on sorted unstimulated T cells and on proliferating T cells recovered from mixed lymphocyte reactions. Fresh whole blood from fewer than twelve HLA-typed healthy donors was used to isolate PBMCs. This entry is derived from a study of siplizumab effects on memory and regulatory T cells (dated 2019 in TCRdb). Turning to the overall study: The effect of the anti-CD2 antibody siplizumab on alloreactive T-cell subsets was examined in allogeneic mixed lymphocyte reactions constructed from human PBMCs. Study-level results and caveats: Whether proliferating Tregs from siplizumab cultures were suppressive was not functionally confirmed. In reactions with siplizumab, an average of 68.8% of mappable alloreactive CD4+ clones were Treg-derived, compared with roughly 27% in control reactions. Because sequences below about 10^-5 frequency were poorly captured, only a minor fraction of alloreactive clones could be mapped to unstimulated subsets. For roughly 75-96% of proliferating CD4+ or CD8+ clones, no naive or memory phenotype could be assigned. Unstimulated naive T cells appeared to be more diverse than memory T cells, and naive cells seemed to make a substantial contribution to the alloresponse. Siplizumab significantly lowered the cumulative frequency of alloreactive sequences that could be traced to unstimulated CD4+ memory T cells.

Deletion took 6 bases off V and 1 base off J, with a span of 9 bases between the germline ends. CDR1 and CDR2 were assigned from the germline V gene (reference sequence) as LNHNV and YYDKDF. From the cysteine up to the phenylalanine, the CDR3 has a length of 13 residues. Only the CDR3 portion is preserved as DNA: 39 bases, with reading frame beginning at the first base. Library method: the immunoSEQ multiplex PCR assay. Around 100,000 TCR templates per sample were assayed by the deep sequencing platform. Genomic DNA extracted from sorted T cells was used for TCRbeta CDR3 sequencing. In the original analysis: The R programming language was used for clonal analysis of the TCRbeta CDR3 data. Alloreactive CD4+ and CD8+ clones were defined by comparing unstimulated samples with post-reaction CFSE-low samples. Regulatory or non-regulatory origin of alloreactive CD4+ clones was assigned by matching sequences to the sorted unstimulated Treg and non-Treg repertoires. Sourced from immuneACCESS, this table was stored by TCRdb with only in-frame sequences that have V and J called. A share of the clones is absent; for the studies checked, an unresolved V gene accounts for under half, and the remainder has no known explanation. V and J calls and clone size come straight from that table; D and trimming were deduced from the DNA. The sample contains about 75,000 clones, 93% of them found a single time. Roughly 5.2% of the sample belongs to the ten largest clones.

Rearrangement joined TRBV15 to TRBJ1-1, with no reliable assignment of the D segment. This sequence originates from a human donor in good health. The source material was CD8+ T cells sorted from blood. The CDR3 sequence is CATRAPGNTEAFF. The nucleotide sequence reads as follows: TGTGCCACCAGGGCCCCAGGGAACACTGAAGCTTTCTTT.